Listed here are 8 T cell receptor beta chains from one sample, sequenced in a study of CD8 T cells in ankylosing spondylitis. Findings and limits, study-wide: Roughly eight highly homologous variants made up a TCR beta motif that seemed to typify ankylosing spondylitis blood.

Each CDR3 protein gets one entry after TCRdb re-called the 5' RACE reads with MiXCR. Of some 450,000 distinct CDR3 sequences detected, under 20% appear once; the ten largest clones hold 1%. Antigen specificity for these receptors is unknown. Sequencing input: blood, either unsorted or a sorted T cell fraction (not recorded which). All receptors derive from a male donor with ankylosing spondylitis.

The J gene is TRBJ2-7, the V gene TRBV12-3 or TRBV12-4, with a tentative D call TRBD1 (6 bases). Trimming shortened V by 6 bases and J by 4 bases, and 19 bases separated the two germline ends. CDR3 length: 15 residues. This CDR3 is CASRPTQGPLYEQYF. For the CDR3, the DNA is TGTGCCAGCAGGCCTACACAGGGACCCCTTTACGAGCAGTACTTC.

This clonotype was found many times. The J gene is TRBJ1-2, the V gene TRBV7-2; possibly TRBD1 for D (5 bases). V lost 5 bases and J lost 0, with 13 bases in between. In germline, CDR1 is SGHTA, CDR2 FQGNSA. The CDR3 spans 15 residues. CDR3 in amino acids: CASSTGTNANYGYTF. The CDR3 nucleotides are TGTGCCAGCAGCACCGGGACCAACGCTAACTATGGCTACACCTTC. Variable domain in full (rest from reference TRBV7-2 and TRBJ1-2): GAGVSQSPSNKVTEKGKDVELRCDPISGHTALYWYRQSLGQGLEFLIYFQGNSAPDKSGLPSDRFSAERTGGSVSTLTIQRTQQEDSAVYLCASSTGTNANYGYTFGSGTRLTVV.

This clonotype was found a few times. V usage is TRBV29-1 and J usage is TRBJ2-5; the match to TRBD2 covers 8 bases. The germline V gene encodes CDR1 SQVTM and CDR2 ANQGSEA. The CDR3 has 16 residues. The V and J ends lost 7 bases and 0 bases, in that order; junction bases with no gene match: 13. This CDR3 reads CSATTGVAGHQETQYF. CDR3 DNA: TGCAGCGCAACAACAGGCGTAGCGGGGCACCAAGAGACCCAGTACTTC.

There are many counts of this clonotype. This chain uses TRBV12-3 or TRBV12-4 with TRBJ1-3; D call uncertain. Trimming removed 5 bases from V and 0 bases from J, with 14 bases in between. This CDR3 contains 16 residues. Written as DNA, the CDR3 is TGTGCCAGCAGTCCCCGAACAGTCCCCTCTGGAAACACCATATATTTT. It encodes CASSPRTVPSGNTIYF.

This clonotype was detected only a few times. The V and J genes are TRBV5-6 and TRBJ2-3; 7 bases fit TRBD2. Unmatched junction bases numbered 5, after V lost 0 bases and J lost 1 base. The CDR3 runs to 16 residues. Germline CDR1 is SGHDT and CDR2 is YYEEEE. This chain's CDR3 is CASSLGGRGGTDTQYF. The CDR3 nucleotides are TGTGCCAGCAGCTTGGGCGGGAGAGGGGGCACAGATACGCAGTATTTT.

This clonotype was counted only a few times. The chain recombines TRBV6-5 with TRBJ2-7; TRBD2 might be the D (5 bases). Germline V gives CDR1 MNHEY, CDR2 SVGAGI. The V and J ends lost 11 bases and 1 base respectively, with 12 bases between them. The CDR3 totals 12 residues. The DNA of the CDR3 is TGTGCCTCGGGGTATACGTCCTACGAGCAGTACTTC. Translation gives CASGYTSYEQYF.

The chain joins TRBV12-3 or TRBV12-4 to TRBJ2-1; 13 bases are a match to TRBD2. Losses at the gene ends were 6 bases for V and 9 bases for J; bases not matched to a gene: 8. The CDR3 spans 15 residues. CDR3 DNA: TGTGCCAGCAGCCGTCATACTAGCGGGGGGGGTGAGCAGTTCTTC. This codes for CASSRHTSGGGEQFF.

V and J are TRBV20-1 and TRBJ1-2, with 8 positions matching TRBD1. Trimming took 6 bases from V and 7 from J; bases not matched to a gene: 13. The CDR3 runs 14 residues. Germline CDR1 DFQATT, CDR2 SNEGSKA (reference sequence). CDR3 loop: CSAPLGRGQSGYTF. DNA for the CDR3: TGCAGTGCCCCGCTCGGCAGGGGGCAGAGTGGCTACACCTTC.